The rows below give T cell receptor beta chains drawn from one sample of a study of tumor-infiltrating lymphocytes in localized non-small cell lung cancer. Clones were sequenced by immunoSEQ multiplex PCR, and TCRdb holds only the in-frame ones, with some missing. The repertoire holds 15,000 to 20,000 clones, with around 81% as singletons. Sequenced sample: uninvolved lung tissue not adjacent to the tumor. These receptors all come from a human donor with non-small cell lung cancer. Each CDR3 is given with its conserved first and last residue. A D gene is named only where the DNA matches it firmly. Not all rows give a size; the values are once, few, many and, for expanded clones, a class.

cdr3_aa: CASSEPGGRAYF
cdr3_nt: TGCGCCAGCAGTGAGCCTGGAGGGCGGGCGTACTTC
clone_size: NA
j_call: TRBJ2-7
d_call: NA
cdr3_length: 12
v_call: TRBV10-2

cdr3_aa: CASTDGGGENYGYTF
cdr3_nt: TGTGCCAGCACTGACGGGGGCGGGGAGAACTATGGCTACACCTTC
clone_size: NA
j_call: TRBJ1-2
d_call: NA
cdr3_length: 15
v_call: TRBV6-5

cdr3_aa: CSALRTYEQYF
cdr3_nt: TGCAGTGCTTTACGAACCTACGAGCAGTACTTC
clone_size: NA
j_call: TRBJ2-7
d_call: NA
cdr3_length: 11
v_call: TRBV20-1

cdr3_aa: CASSDLGQGGETQYF
cdr3_nt: TGTGCCAGCAGTGACCTAGGACAGGGGGGAGAGACCCAGTACTTC
clone_size: NA
j_call: TRBJ2-5
d_call: TRBD1
cdr3_length: 15
v_call: TRBV25-1

cdr3_aa: CASSLAQSGANVLTF
cdr3_nt: TGTGCCAGCAGCTTAGCGCAATCTGGGGCCAACGTCCTGACTTTC
clone_size: NA
j_call: TRBJ2-6
d_call: NA
cdr3_length: 15
v_call: TRBV7-9

cdr3_aa: CASSLARTVYNEQFF
cdr3_nt: TGTGCCAGCAGCTTAGCGCGGACAGTATACAATGAGCAGTTCTTC
clone_size: once
j_call: TRBJ2-1
d_call: NA
cdr3_length: 15
v_call: TRBV7-6

cdr3_aa: CASSSGTGVDTQYF
cdr3_nt: TGTGCCAGCAGTTCCGGGACAGGGGTCGATACGCAGTATTTT
clone_size: NA
j_call: TRBJ2-3
d_call: TRBD1
cdr3_length: 14
v_call: TRBV7-2

cdr3_aa: CASRGLAVEQYF
cdr3_nt: TGTGCCAGCAGAGGCCTCGCCGTCGAGCAGTACTTC
clone_size: NA
j_call: TRBJ2-7
d_call: NA
cdr3_length: 12
v_call: TRBV6-1

cdr3_aa: CASSLAPGAEAFF
cdr3_nt: TGCGCCAGCAGCTTGGCCCCAGGGGCTGAAGCTTTCTTT
clone_size: once
j_call: TRBJ1-1
d_call: NA
cdr3_length: 13
v_call: TRBV5-1

cdr3_aa: CASRPTGTGDYNEQFF
cdr3_nt: TGCGCCAGCCGCCCGACCGGGACAGGTGACTACAATGAGCAGTTCTTC
clone_size: NA
j_call: TRBJ2-1
d_call: TRBD1
cdr3_length: 16
v_call: TRBV5-1

cdr3_aa: CASSVGLAGGEQYF
cdr3_nt: TGTGCCAGCAGCGTAGGGCTAGCGGGAGGCGAGCAGTACTTC
clone_size: once
j_call: TRBJ2-7
d_call: TRBD2
cdr3_length: 14
v_call: TRBV9

cdr3_aa: CASSLGQWTYEQYF
cdr3_nt: TGTGCCAGCAGCTTGGGACAGTGGACCTACGAGCAGTACTTC
clone_size: few
j_call: TRBJ2-7
d_call: TRBD1
cdr3_length: 14
v_call: TRBV11-2

cdr3_aa: CASSLGGFSLKTGELFF
cdr3_nt: TGTGCCAGCAGTTTAGGGGGGTTTTCACTTAAAACCGGGGAGCTGTTTTTT
clone_size: NA
j_call: TRBJ2-2
d_call: NA
cdr3_length: 17
v_call: TRBV28

cdr3_aa: CASRRGNGNYEQYF
cdr3_nt: TGTGCCAGCAGACGGGGTAACGGGAACTACGAGCAGTACTTC
clone_size: NA
j_call: TRBJ2-7
d_call: NA
cdr3_length: 14
v_call: TRBV5-4

cdr3_aa: CASSPDGPGDQPQHF
cdr3_nt: TGTGCCAGTAGTCCGGACGGGCCCGGGGATCAGCCCCAGCATTTT
clone_size: once
j_call: TRBJ1-5
d_call: NA
cdr3_length: 15
v_call: TRBV19

cdr3_aa: CASSLASRDQETQYF
cdr3_nt: TGCGCCAGCAGCTTGGCCTCGCGAGACCAAGAGACCCAGTACTTC
clone_size: NA
j_call: TRBJ2-5
d_call: NA
cdr3_length: 15
v_call: TRBV5-1

cdr3_aa: CASSPSAGQGLYEQYF
cdr3_nt: TGTGCCAGCAGCCCATCGGCGGGACAGGGGCTCTACGAGCAGTACTTC
clone_size: NA
j_call: TRBJ2-7
d_call: TRBD1
cdr3_length: 16
v_call: TRBV7-2

cdr3_aa: CASSLAPLAGVRNTGELFF
cdr3_nt: TGTGCCAGCAGCTTAGCCCCTCTAGCGGGAGTAAGGAACACCGGGGAGCTGTTTTTT
clone_size: NA
j_call: TRBJ2-2
d_call: TRBD2
cdr3_length: 19
v_call: TRBV7-9